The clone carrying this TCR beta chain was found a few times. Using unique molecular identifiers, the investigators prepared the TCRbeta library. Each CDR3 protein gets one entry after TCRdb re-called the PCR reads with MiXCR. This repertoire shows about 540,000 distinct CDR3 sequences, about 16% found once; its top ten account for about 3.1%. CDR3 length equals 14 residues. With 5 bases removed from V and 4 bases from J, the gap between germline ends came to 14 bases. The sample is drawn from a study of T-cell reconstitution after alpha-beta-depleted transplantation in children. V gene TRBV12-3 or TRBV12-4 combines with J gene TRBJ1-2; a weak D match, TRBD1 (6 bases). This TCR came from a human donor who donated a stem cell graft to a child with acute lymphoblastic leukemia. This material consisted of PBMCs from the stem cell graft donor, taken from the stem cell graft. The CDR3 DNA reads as TGTGCCAGCAGTCGGACAGCCGTTGGCTATGGCTACACCTTC. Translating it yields CASSRTAVGYGYTF.